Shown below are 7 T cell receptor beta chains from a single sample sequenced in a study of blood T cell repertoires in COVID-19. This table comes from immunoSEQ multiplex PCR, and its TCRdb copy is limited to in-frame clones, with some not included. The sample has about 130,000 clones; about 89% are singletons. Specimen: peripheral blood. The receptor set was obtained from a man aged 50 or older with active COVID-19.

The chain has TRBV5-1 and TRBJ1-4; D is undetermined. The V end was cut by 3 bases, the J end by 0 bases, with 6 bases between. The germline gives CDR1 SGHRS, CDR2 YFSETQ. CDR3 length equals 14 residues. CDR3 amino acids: CASSSGSTNEKLFF. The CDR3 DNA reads TGCGCCAGCAGCTCGGGATCAACTAATGAAAAACTGTTTTTT.

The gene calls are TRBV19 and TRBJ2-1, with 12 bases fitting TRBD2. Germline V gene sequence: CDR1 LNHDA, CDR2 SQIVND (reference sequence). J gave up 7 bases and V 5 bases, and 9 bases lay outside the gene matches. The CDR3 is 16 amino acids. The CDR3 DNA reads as TGTGCCAGTAGTTCCCCTAGCGGGGGGGTACTGAATGAGCAGTTCTTC. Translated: CASSSPSGGVLNEQFF.

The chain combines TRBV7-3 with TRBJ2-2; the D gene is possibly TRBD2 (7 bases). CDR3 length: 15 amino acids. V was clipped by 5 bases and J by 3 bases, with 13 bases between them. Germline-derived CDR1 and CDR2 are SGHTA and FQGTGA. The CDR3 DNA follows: TGTGCCAGCAGCCTGATCGGGGGGCACACCGGGGAGCTGTTTTTT. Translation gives CASSLIGGHTGELFF.

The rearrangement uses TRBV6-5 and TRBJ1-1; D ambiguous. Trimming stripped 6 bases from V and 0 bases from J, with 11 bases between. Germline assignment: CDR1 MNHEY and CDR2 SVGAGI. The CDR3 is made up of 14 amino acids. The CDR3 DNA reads TGTGCCAGCAGCGACTCGGCCATGAACACTGAAGCTTTCTTT. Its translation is CASSDSAMNTEAFF.

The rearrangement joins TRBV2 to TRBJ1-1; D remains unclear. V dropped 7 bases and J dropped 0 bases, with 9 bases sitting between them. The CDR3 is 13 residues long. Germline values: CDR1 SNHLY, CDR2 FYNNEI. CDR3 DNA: TGTGCCAGCATAGGCGGCCTGAACACTGAAGCTTTCTTT. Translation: CASIGGLNTEAFF.

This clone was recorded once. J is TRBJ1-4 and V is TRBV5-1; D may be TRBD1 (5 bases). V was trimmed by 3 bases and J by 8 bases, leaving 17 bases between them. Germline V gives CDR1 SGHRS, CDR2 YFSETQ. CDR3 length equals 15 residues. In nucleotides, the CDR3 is TGCGCCAGCAGCTGGGGACTCGAGGGCGTCGAAAAACTGTTTTTT. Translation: CASSWGLEGVEKLFF. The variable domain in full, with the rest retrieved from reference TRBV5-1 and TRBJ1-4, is KAGVTQTPRYLIKTRGQQVTLSCSPISGHRSVSWYQQTPGQGLQFLFEYFSETQRNKGNFPGRFSGRQFSNSRSEMNVSTLELGDSALYLCASSWGLEGVEKLFFGSGTQLSVL.

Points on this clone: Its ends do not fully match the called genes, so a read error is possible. The CDR3 is CASSLPLTSGGIETQYF. CDR3 DNA sequence: TGTGCTAGCAGCTTACCCCTTACTAGCGGGGGGATAGAGACCCAGTACTTC. The rearrangement uses TRBV7-7 and TRBJ2-5, with 12 bases identical to TRBD2. CDR3 length: 17 amino acids. In germline, CDR1 is SSHAT, CDR2 FNYEAQ (reference sequence). Based on the CDR3 plus reference TRBV7-7 and TRBJ2-5, the full variable domain is GAGVSQSPRYKVTKRGQDVTLRCDPISSHATLYWYQQALGQGPEFLTYFNYEAQPDKSGLPSDRFSAERPEGSISTLTIQRTEQRDSAMYRCASSLPLTSGGIETQYFGPGTRLLVL.